Presented here are 29 T cell receptor beta chains from one specimen sequenced in a study of cytomegalovirus exposure and HLA in healthy donors. The PCR had 60 Vbeta and 13 Jbeta primers. Measured with immunoSEQ multiplex PCR; TCRdb has only the in-frame clones, and not every one. The data show 93,000 or so clones, around two thirds seen once. The sequencing sample was made of PBMCs. The receptors were gathered from a woman between 45 and 65 years old in good health and CMV-seronegative.

This clone was observed a handful of times. The chain uses TRBV10-3 and TRBJ2-7, with TRBD1 matching over 7 bases. Losses at the gene ends were 10 bases for V and 1 base for J; bases not matched to a gene: 4. The length of the CDR3 is 12 residues. CDR1 and CDR2 from the germline V gene are ENHRY and SYGVKD. The CDR3 DNA reads TGTGCCACCCGGGACAGTTCCTACGAGCAGTACTTC. Translated: CATRDSSYEQYF.

For this clone: Germline and junction disagree at one end, which may indicate a read error. CDR3 sequence: CASGIAFEPVTQYF. CDR3 DNA: TGTGCCAGTGGTATAGCTTTCGAGCCCGTTACCCAGTACTTC. V gene TRBV19 combines with J gene TRBJ2-5; no clear D. The germline gives CDR1 LNHDA, CDR2 SQIVND (reference sequence). The CDR3 has 14 residues.

The V and J genes are TRBV10-2 and TRBJ1-5; D might be TRBD1 (6 bases). Germline lookup yields CDR1 WSHSY and CDR2 SAAADI. This CDR3 spans 13 amino acids. The ends were cut back, 5 bases at V and 5 bases at J, with 10 bases in the middle. CDR3 sequence reads: CASSTQGDQPQHF. The CDR3 region has the DNA TGCGCCAGCAGTACACAGGGTGATCAGCCCCAGCATTTT.

This clone came up a few times. This sequence joins TRBV28 and TRBJ2-1; D not certain. Trimming shortened V by 3 bases and J by 8 bases, and 5 bases separated the two germline ends. CDR3 length equals 11 residues. Germline V gene data show CDR1 as MDHEN and CDR2 as SYDVKM. The CDR3 sequence: CASSFRYEQFF. The CDR3 DNA follows: TGTGCCAGCAGTTTTCGGTATGAGCAGTTCTTC.

In this sample, this clone turned up a few times. The chain uses TRBV5-1 and TRBJ2-1; D may be TRBD2 (6 bases). V was pared by 10 bases and J by 3 bases, with 29 bases between. The CDR3 has 18 amino acids. The germline V gene encodes CDR1 SGHRS and CDR2 YFSETQ. CDR3 DNA: TGCGCCTCCAAGGTCGTATACTCCGGAGGGATTTTCTACAATGAGCAGTTCTTC. It codes for CASKVVYSGGIFYNEQFF.

The chain is built from TRBV6-6 and TRBJ2-1; TRBD2 matches at 13 bases. V was pared by 7 bases and J by 12 bases, with 6 bases of the junction left unmatched. CDR3 size: 13 residues. Looked up from germline, CDR1 is MNHNY and CDR2 is SVGAGI (reference sequence). The CDR3 is CASTTSGGATQFF. CDR3 DNA: TGTGCCAGCACTACTAGCGGGGGGGCCACGCAGTTCTTC.

This sequence joins TRBV6-6 and TRBJ1-5, with D maybe TRBD1 (5 bases). Deletions cut 0 bases from V and 4 bases from J, with 7 bases between. In germline, CDR1 is MNHNY, CDR2 SVGAGI (reference sequence). The CDR3 spans 14 residues. In DNA form, the CDR3 reads TGTGCCAGCAGTTACTCAGGGGATAATCAGCCCCAGCATTTT. Translated: CASSYSGDNQPQHF.

This clone came up a few times. At one end the junction does not follow the germline gene, possibly because of a read error. J is TRBJ2-5 and V is TRBV4-1; 11 bases match TRBD2. CDR1 and CDR2 (germline): MGHRA, YSYEKL. This CDR3 is 17 amino acids long. This CDR3 is CASSRLLAGDSQEAQYF. CDR3 coding DNA: TGCGCCAGCAGCCGTCTACTAGCGGGAGACTCCCAAGAGGCCCAGTACTTC.

This clone was counted between two and nine times. The gene calls are TRBV16 and TRBJ2-7, with D perhaps matching TRBD2 (6 bases). V lost 4 bases and J lost 13, with 17 bases in between. Looked up from germline, CDR1 is KGHSY and CDR2 is FQNENV. CDR3 size: 12 residues. CDR3: CASSPGTGGLYF. CDR3 coding DNA: TGTGCCAGCAGCCCAGGGACCGGAGGGCTTTACTTC.

The rearrangement links TRBV5-6 to TRBJ2-1; a weak D match, TRBD1 (5 bases). Germline loops: CDR1 SGHDT, CDR2 YYEEEE. This CDR3 contains 12 residues. Trimming took 7 bases from V and 3 from J, leaving 8 bases between them. DNA for the CDR3: TGTGCCAGCCTTGACAGCTACAATGAGCAGTTCTTC. Protein: CASLDSYNEQFF.

This chain uses TRBV19 with TRBJ1-4, with D maybe TRBD1 (5 bases). V lost 1 base to trimming and J lost 5 bases, with 8 bases between them. The CDR3 runs to 14 residues. Per the germline V gene, CDR1 is LNHDA and CDR2 is SQIVND (reference sequence). CDR3 residues: CASSIARGNEKLFF. The CDR3 bases are TGTGCCAGTAGTATAGCGCGGGGGAATGAAAAACTGTTTTTT.

This clone was counted between two and nine times. The V and J genes are TRBV29-1 and TRBJ2-5; 11 positions agree with TRBD1. V lost 7 bases, J lost 5 bases, and 6 bases stayed unmatched. The CDR3 length is 13 residues. CDR1 and CDR2 (germline): SQVTM, ANQGSEA. The CDR3 spells CSGGTGGRETQYF. CDR3 sequence (DNA): TGCAGCGGCGGGACAGGGGGAAGGGAGACCCAGTACTTC.

The chain links TRBV5-5 to TRBJ1-2, with 9 bases lining up with TRBD1. The V segment lost 4 bases and the J segment 3 bases; nucleotides outside the gene matches: 10. The CDR3 runs to 16 residues. CDR1 is SGHKS and CDR2 is YYEKEE in the germline V gene (reference sequence). DNA of the CDR3: TGTGCCAGCAGCCATTTATGGGGACAGGGAGACTATGGCTACACCTTC. It yields the protein CASSHLWGQGDYGYTF.

The rearrangement uses TRBV27 and TRBJ2-7, with a weak D call TRBD1 (5 bases). V was cut by 8 bases and J by 1 base, with 15 bases left in between. Germline CDR1 MNHEY, CDR2 SMNVEV (reference sequence). The CDR3 contains 14 residues. CDR3 amino acids: CASQNPDSSYEQYF. CDR3 bases: TGTGCCAGCCAGAACCCCGACAGTTCCTACGAGCAGTACTTC.

This clone showed up just a few times. The chain has TRBV9 and TRBJ2-7; 9 bases map to TRBD1. V lost 3 bases to trimming and J lost 5 bases; unmatched junction nucleotides: 6. There are 14 residues in the CDR3. CDR1 is SGDLS and CDR2 is YYNGEE in the germline V gene. CDR3 nucleotides: TGTGCCAGCAGCGGCGACAGGGGGAAGAACGAGCAGTACTTC. It encodes CASSGDRGKNEQYF.

This rearrangement joins TRBV28 to TRBJ2-3; 7 nucleotides agree with TRBD1. From germline, CDR1 is MDHEN and CDR2 SYDVKM. V was pared by 7 bases and J by 2 bases, with 6 bases of the junction left unmatched. CDR3 size: 14 residues. For the CDR3, the DNA is TGTGCCAGCATTACGGGACAGATCACAGATACGCAGTATTTT. It encodes CASITGQITDTQYF.

V and J are TRBV29-1 and TRBJ1-1; D ambiguous. The CDR3 loop spans 13 amino acids. The V gene lost 1 base and the J gene lost 1 base, with 7 bases spanning the gap. The germline CDR1 and CDR2 sequences are SQVTM and ANQGSEA. The chain's CDR3 is CSVEGRGNTEAFF. As DNA, the CDR3 is TGCAGCGTTGAAGGGCGGGGGAACACTGAAGCTTTCTTT.

The rearrangement uses TRBV9 and TRBJ2-5; D gene unclear. Trimming pared 0 bases from V and 0 bases from J, leaving 9 bases between. CDR3 length: 15 residues. Germline V CDR1 and CDR2: SGDLS, YYNGEE. The CDR3 DNA reads TGTGCCAGCAGCGTAGCTCCCAGCGACCAAGAGACCCAGTACTTC. Amino acids: CASSVAPSDQETQYF.

This chain uses TRBV7-2 with TRBJ2-5; possibly TRBD2 for D (5 bases). The V end was cut by 5 bases, the J end by 5 bases, with 18 bases between. CDR1 and CDR2 from the germline V gene are SGHTA and FQGNSA. The CDR3 is made up of 15 amino acids. The CDR3 loop is CASSVTQLSGETQYF. The CDR3, as DNA: TGTGCCAGCAGCGTAACGCAGTTATCGGGGGAGACCCAGTACTTC.

This sequence joins TRBV21-1 and TRBJ2-3; the table's D gene call, TRBD2, was not cross checked with the DNA. TRBV21-1 is assigned pseudogene status. The CDR3 totals 18 residues. Here the CDR3 DNA reads TGTGCCAGCAGCAAGGGAGTTGAGGAGGGAGGGAAGGCAGATACGCAGTATTTT. It is translated as CASSKGVEEGGKADTQYF.

This clone was detected a few times. The rearrangement uses TRBV19 and TRBJ2-4; D might be TRBD1 (5 bases). The V gene's germline CDR1 is LNHDA and CDR2 SQIVND (reference sequence). The CDR3 runs to 18 residues. Deletions cut 5 bases from V and 0 bases from J, with 20 bases between. Written as DNA, the CDR3 is TGTGCCAGTAGTCAACCACAGGCGACCATTCTAGCCAAAAACATTCAGTACTTC. Residues: CASSQPQATILAKNIQYF.

The chain couples TRBV28 to TRBJ2-7; 9 nucleotides match TRBD2. CDR3 length: 16 residues. CDR1 is MDHEN and CDR2 is SYDVKM in the germline V gene. Losses at the gene ends were 5 bases for V and 6 bases for J; bases not matched to a gene: 14. The CDR3 coding sequence is TGTGCCAGCAGTCCACAGGGACTAGCAATTGGTAGCGAGCAGTACTTC. Amino acid sequence: CASSPQGLAIGSEQYF.

This clone was seen a single time. Other DNA sequences in this sample translate to the same CDR3. The rearrangement uses TRBV5-1 and TRBJ2-1; 14 bases fit TRBD2. Unmatched junction bases numbered 3, after V lost 4 bases and J lost 6 bases. The CDR3 loop spans 15 amino acids. Germline loops: CDR1 SGHRS, CDR2 YFSETQ. This chain's CDR3 is CASSAGTSGSNEQFF. CDR3 DNA: TGCGCCAGCAGCGCCGGGACTAGCGGGAGCAATGAGCAGTTCTTC.

CDR3 nucleotide sequence: TGTGCCAGCAGCTTAGGGTCGGACAGGCCCTACGAGCAGTACTTC. Its translation is CASSLGSDRPYEQYF. The chain combines TRBV7-2 with TRBJ2-7; 7 nucleotides match TRBD1. Germline V lookup: CDR1 SGHTA, CDR2 FQGNSA. This CDR3 comprises 15 residues. With V trimmed by 1 base and J by 2 bases, 5 bases remained unmatched.

The chain recombines TRBV2 with TRBJ1-2; 9 bases align to TRBD1. Losses at the gene ends were 11 bases for V and 1 base for J; bases not matched to a gene: 5. CDR3 size: 13 residues. Germline CDR1 reads SNHLY; CDR2 reads FYNNEI. CDR3 sequence: CAWGQGHNYGYTF. The CDR3 nucleotides read TGTGCCTGGGGACAGGGCCATAACTATGGCTACACCTTC.

The chain recombines TRBV10-2 with TRBJ2-2; D gene uncertain. This CDR3 is 15 amino acids long. V lost 2 bases, J lost 1 base, and 8 bases lay in between. Germline loops: CDR1 WSHSY, CDR2 SAAADI. CDR3 amino acids: CASSEIPRNTGELFF. The CDR3 nucleotides read TGCGCCAGCAGTGAGATCCCCAGGAACACCGGGGAGCTGTTTTTT.

The chain couples TRBV4-1 to TRBJ2-7, with D possibly TRBD2 on 6 matching bases. The CDR3 sequence is 14 residues long. Trimming removed 0 bases from V and 3 bases from J, with 9 bases in between. Per the germline V gene, CDR1 is MGHRA and CDR2 is YSYEKL. The CDR3 DNA is TGCGCCAGCAGCCAAGATCCTAGCGACTACGAGCAGTACTTC. This codes for CASSQDPSDYEQYF.

This clone was seen only a few times. The CDR3 DNA is TGTGCCAGCAGCTTAGATTCAGATCCGGGTGAGCAGTACTTC. Translated: CASSLDSDPGEQYF. V gene TRBV7-9 combines with J gene TRBJ2-7; D is undetermined. The CDR3 sequence is 14 residues long. V shed 1 base and J shed 7 bases, with 14 bases lying between them. Germline V gene data show CDR1 as SEHNR and CDR2 as FQNEAQ (reference sequence).

The rearrangement links TRBV5-1 to TRBJ1-6, with 7 bases lining up with TRBD1. The CDR3 is 14 amino acids. Losses at the gene ends were 2 bases for V and 8 bases for J; bases not matched to a gene: 4. CDR1 and CDR2 from the germline V gene are SGHRS and YFSETQ. CDR3: CASSFQGGDSPLHF. The CDR3 DNA reads as TGCGCCAGCAGCTTCCAGGGGGGAGATTCACCCCTCCACTTT.